The present T cell receptor beta chain was sequenced within a study of CD8 T cells in Susac syndrome. CDR3 length: 13 amino acids. CDR1 is SEHNR and CDR2 is FQNEAQ in the germline V gene (reference sequence). Trimming took 8 bases from V and 5 from J, leaving 15 bases between them. It was with random hexamers that about 0.45 to 1 ug RNA was reverse transcribed. From the immunoSEQ multiplex PCR reads, TCRdb called clonotypes with MiXCR, one entry per CDR3 protein. The sample has about 400,000 distinct CDR3 sequences, more than 80% seen once. This sequence originates from a human donor with multiple sclerosis. Source material: CD8+ T cells from PBMCs. The V gene is TRBV7-9, the J gene TRBJ2-5; D is undetermined. The chain's CDR3 is CASEGPASETQYF. The CDR3 DNA reads TGTGCCAGCGAAGGGCCCGCCAGCGAGACCCAGTACTTC.